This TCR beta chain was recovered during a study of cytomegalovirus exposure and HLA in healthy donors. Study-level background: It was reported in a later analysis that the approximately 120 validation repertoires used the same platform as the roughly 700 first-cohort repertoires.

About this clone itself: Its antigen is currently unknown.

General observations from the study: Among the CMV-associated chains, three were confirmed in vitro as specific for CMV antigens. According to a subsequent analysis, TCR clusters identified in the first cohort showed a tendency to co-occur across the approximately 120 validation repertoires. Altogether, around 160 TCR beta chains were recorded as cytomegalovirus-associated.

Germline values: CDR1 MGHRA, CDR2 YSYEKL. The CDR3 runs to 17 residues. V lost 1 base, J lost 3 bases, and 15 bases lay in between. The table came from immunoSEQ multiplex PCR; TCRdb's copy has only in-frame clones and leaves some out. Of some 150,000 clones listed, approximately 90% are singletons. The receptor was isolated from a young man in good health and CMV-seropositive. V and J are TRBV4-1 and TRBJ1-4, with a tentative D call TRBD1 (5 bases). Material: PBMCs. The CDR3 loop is CASSQGSRGMANEKLFF. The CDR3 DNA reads TGCGCCAGCAGCCAAGGGTCAAGGGGAATGGCTAATGAAAAACTGTTTTTT.